This T cell receptor beta chain was recovered during a study of CD8+CD57+ T cells in acquired aplastic anemia. Study as a whole: Sorted CD4+ and CD8+ cells yielded DNA averaging about 3.1 ug. There were approximately 9.9 million reads, on average, for CD4+ cells from healthy donors.

This clonotype was seen ten or more times. Genomic DNA templated the TCR beta VDJ and CDR3 profiling. TCRdb recomputed calls from the reads with MiXCR, one row per CDR3 protein. This sample carries about 190,000 distinct CDR3 sequences, approximately 52% of them seen once, and the ten largest clones take 15% to 20%. The CDR3 has 11 amino acids. Trimming took 3 bases from V and 8 from J, leaving 9 bases between them. Germline CDR1 is DFQATT and CDR2 is SNEGSKA (reference sequence). The TCR comes from a human donor in good health, serving as a control. Sequences were obtained from sorted CD4+, CD8+, or CD8+CD57+ T cells (not recorded which) from PBMCs. The rearrangement links TRBV20-1 to TRBJ2-3, with D tentatively TRBD2 (5 bases). The CDR3 DNA follows: TGCAGTGCTAGGGACTTCCCTACGCAGTATTTT. Its protein product is CSARDFPTQYF.